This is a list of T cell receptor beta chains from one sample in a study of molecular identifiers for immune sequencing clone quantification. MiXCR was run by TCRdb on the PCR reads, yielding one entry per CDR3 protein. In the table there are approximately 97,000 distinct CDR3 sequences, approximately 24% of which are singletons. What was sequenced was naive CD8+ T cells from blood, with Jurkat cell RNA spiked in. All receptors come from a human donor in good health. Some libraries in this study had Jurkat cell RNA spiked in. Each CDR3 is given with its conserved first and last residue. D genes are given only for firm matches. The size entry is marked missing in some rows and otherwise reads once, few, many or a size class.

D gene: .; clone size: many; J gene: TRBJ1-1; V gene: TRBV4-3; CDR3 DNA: TGCGCCAGCAGCCAAGATCAGAGGGTGGGGGCCCGGACTGAAGCTTTCTTT; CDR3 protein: CASSQDQRVGARTEAFF
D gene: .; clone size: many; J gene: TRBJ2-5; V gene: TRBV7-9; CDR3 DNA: TGTGCCAGCAGCCCAGAAGGGTTAGAGACCCAGTACTTC; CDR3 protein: CASSPEGLETQYF
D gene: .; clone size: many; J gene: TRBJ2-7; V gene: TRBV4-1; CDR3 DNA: TGCGCCAGCAGCCAAGTATCCGAGGTACCCTACGAGCAGTACTTC; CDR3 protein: CASSQVSEVPYEQYF
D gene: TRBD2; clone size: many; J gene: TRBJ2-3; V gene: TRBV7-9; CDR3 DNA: TGTGCCAGCATCGGACTAGCGGGGGGGTCTAGCACAGATACGCAGTATTTT; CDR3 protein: CASIGLAGGSSTDTQYF
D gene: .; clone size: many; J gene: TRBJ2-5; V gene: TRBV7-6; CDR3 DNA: TGTGCCAGCAGCTTAATCTGGGAGGAGGACAGAGCCAGGGGGACCCAGTACTTC; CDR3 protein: CASSLIWEEDRARGTQYF
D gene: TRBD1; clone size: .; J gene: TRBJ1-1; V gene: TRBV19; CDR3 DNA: TGTGCCAGTAGTCTACAGGGGGACACTGAAGCTTTCTTT; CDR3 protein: CASSLQGDTEAFF
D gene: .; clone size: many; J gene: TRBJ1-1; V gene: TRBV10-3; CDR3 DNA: TGTGCCATCAGCCAGGGGAACACTGAAGCTTTCTTT; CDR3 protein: CAISQGNTEAFF
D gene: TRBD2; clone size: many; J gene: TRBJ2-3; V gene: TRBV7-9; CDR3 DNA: TGTGCCAGCAGCGAAACACTAGCGGGAGTCGCAGATACGCAGTATTTT; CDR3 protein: CASSETLAGVADTQYF
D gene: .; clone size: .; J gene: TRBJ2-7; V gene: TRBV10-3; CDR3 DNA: TGTGCCATCAGCCGAGAAGAAGGGTCCTCCTACGAGCAGTACTTC; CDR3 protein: CAISREEGSSYEQYF
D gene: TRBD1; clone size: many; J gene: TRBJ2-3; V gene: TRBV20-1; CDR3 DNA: TGCAGTGCTAGAGACAGGGACAGGGCCTTATCCACAGATACGCAGTATTTT; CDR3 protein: CSARDRDRALSTDTQYF
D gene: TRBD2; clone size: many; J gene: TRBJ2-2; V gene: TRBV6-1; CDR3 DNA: TGTGCCAGCAGTGAATGGCTAGCGGGGGGGCAGACCGGGGAGCTGTTTTTT; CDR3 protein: CASSEWLAGGQTGELFF
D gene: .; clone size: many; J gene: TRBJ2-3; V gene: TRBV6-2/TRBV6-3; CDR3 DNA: TGTGCCAGCAGCAGACTCCTCTCTGATACGCAGTATTTT; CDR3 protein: CASSRLLSDTQYF
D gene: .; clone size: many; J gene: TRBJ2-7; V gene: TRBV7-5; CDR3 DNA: .; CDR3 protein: CISVPEACVLYEQYF
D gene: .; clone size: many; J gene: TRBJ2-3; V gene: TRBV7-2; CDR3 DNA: TGTGCCAGCAGCTTAGTCGCGGCCCAAGTAGATACGCAGTATTTT; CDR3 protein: CASSLVAAQVDTQYF
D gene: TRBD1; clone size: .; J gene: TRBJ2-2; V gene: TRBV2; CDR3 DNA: TGTGCCAGCAGCAAGGACAGGGTAGGCTCCGGGGAGCTGTTTTTT; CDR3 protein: CASSKDRVGSGELFF
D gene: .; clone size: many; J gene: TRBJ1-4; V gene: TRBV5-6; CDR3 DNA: TGTGCCAGCAGCTTGGCCAAAGGGGATGAAAAACTGTTTTTT; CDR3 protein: CASSLAKGDEKLFF
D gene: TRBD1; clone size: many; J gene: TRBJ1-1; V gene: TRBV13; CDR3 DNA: TGTGCCAGCAGGAAGACAGGGCTGGGGAACACTGAAGCTTTCTTT; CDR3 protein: CASRKTGLGNTEAFF
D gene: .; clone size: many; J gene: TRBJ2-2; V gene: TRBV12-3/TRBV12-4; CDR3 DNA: TGTGCCAGCAACCCGGACACCACCGGGGAGCTGTTTTTT; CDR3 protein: CASNPDTTGELFF
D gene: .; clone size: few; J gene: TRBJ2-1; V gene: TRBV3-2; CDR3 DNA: TGTGCCAGCAGCCTGGAAGGTAGCGGAAGTCTAAGCTCCTACAATGAGCAGTTCTTC; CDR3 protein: CASSLEGSGSLSSYNEQFF
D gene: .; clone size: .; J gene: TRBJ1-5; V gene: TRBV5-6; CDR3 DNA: TGTGCCAGCAGCACAAGGGAATGGGGTGGCAATCAGCCCCAGCATTTT; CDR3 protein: CASSTREWGGNQPQHF
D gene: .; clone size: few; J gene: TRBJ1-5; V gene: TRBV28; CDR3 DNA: TGTGCCAGCAACCAGAACAATCAGCCCCAGCATTTT; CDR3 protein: CASNQNNQPQHF
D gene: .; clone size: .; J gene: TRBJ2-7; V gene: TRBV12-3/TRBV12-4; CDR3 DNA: TGTGCCAGCAGTAAACAGGGACTGTTCTACGAGCAGTACTTC; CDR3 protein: CASSKQGLFYEQYF
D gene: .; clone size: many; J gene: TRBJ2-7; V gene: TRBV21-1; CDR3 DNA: TGTGCCAGCAGCAAAGAGGCTCGGGGCCCCTACGAGCAGTACTTC; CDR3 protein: CASSKEARGPYEQYF
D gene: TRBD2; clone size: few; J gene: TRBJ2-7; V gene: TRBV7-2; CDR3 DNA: TGTGCCAGCAGCTCCACTAGCGGGATAGACTCCTACGAGCAGTACTTC; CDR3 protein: CASSSTSGIDSYEQYF
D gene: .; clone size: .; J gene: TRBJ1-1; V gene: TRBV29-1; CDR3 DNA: TGCGGCGTTTACAGGAACACTGAAGCTTTCTTT; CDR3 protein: CGVYRNTEAFF
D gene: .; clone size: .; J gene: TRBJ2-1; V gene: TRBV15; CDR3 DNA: TGTGCCACCAGCAGTGAGACAGGCGGGGGACCTTCTGACTGGGATGAGCAGTTCTTC; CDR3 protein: CATSSETGGGPSDWDEQFF